This T cell receptor (beta chain) was observed in a study of read filtering for tumor transcriptome and immune sequencing. Findings and limits, study-wide: In IR-seq, single-read clonotypes were 70% to 85% of clonotypes but around 3.4% of reads. Dropping single-read clonotypes raised IR-seq and RNA-seq shared-clonotype correlation.

This library used 300 to 500 ng RNA and molecular barcoded adaptors spanning alpha/delta and beta/gamma chains. TCRdb reprocessed the reads with MiXCR, giving one entry per CDR3 protein. Of around 40,000 distinct CDR3 sequences in the sample, around 11% were seen once. This clonotype was counted ten times or more. Its antigen is currently unknown. This may stem from a read error, because a much larger clone lies one nucleotide away. The source of this sequence is a donor aged 40 or older with multiple myeloma. The sequenced sample consisted of a population of CD138-negative cells sorted from bone marrow.

The CDR3, as DNA: TGCAGCGTTAAGGCGGCTAGCTCCTACAATGGGCAGTTCTTC. It codes for CSVKAASSYNGQFF. J is TRBJ2-1 and V is TRBV29-1, with TRBD2 as a possible D gene (5 bases). The germline gives CDR1 SQVTM, CDR2 ANQGSEA. The CDR3 totals 14 residues.